One sample yielded the 9 T cell receptor beta chains listed below, sequenced in a study of T cells in Graves' hyperthyroidism and ophthalmopathy (dated by TCRdb to the late 2010s). Libraries were made using multiplex PCR. The reads were generated on an Illumina HiSeq 2000. Amplification of TCR beta CDR3 regions was carried out from RNA transcripts. A first-round RT-PCR of the TCR CDR3 used the HTBI primer set with the Qiagen OneStep RT-PCR kit. TCRdb trimmed public reads at Q25 via fastp, called clones via MiXCR and kept in-frame beta chains. Each CDR3 protein gets just one entry, which takes the most common genes and DNA from the rows behind it. The sample records around 99,000 distinct CDR3 sequences, approximately 15% of which are singletons. Of the sample, around two fifths is held by the ten largest clones. The sequenced sample consisted of blood. The receptors here all came from a woman between 45 and 65 years old with Graves' hyperthyroidism.

This clonotype appeared many times. The chain recombines TRBV27 with TRBJ1-5; possible D gene TRBD1, 5 bases. This CDR3 has 14 amino acids. Trimming cost V 2 bases and J 5 bases, with 10 bases left between them. Looked up from germline, CDR1 is MNHEY and CDR2 is SMNVEV (reference sequence). The CDR3 sequence: CASSLRGWDQPQHF. In DNA form, the CDR3 reads TGTGCCAGCAGTTTACGGGGGTGGGATCAGCCCCAGCATTTT.

This clonotype came up many times. The V gene is TRBV2, the J gene TRBJ1-5, with TRBD1 matching over 8 bases. Germline V gives CDR1 SNHLY, CDR2 FYNNEI. Unmatched junction bases numbered 7, after V lost 5 bases and J lost 7 bases. CDR3 size: 14 residues. This CDR3 reads CASSRQGRGQPQHF. The CDR3 DNA reads as TGTGCCAGCAGTAGACAGGGGCGAGGACAGCCCCAGCATTTT.

This clonotype came up many times. The chain uses TRBV10-3 and TRBJ2-5; TRBD2 matches 8 bases. V was clipped by 2 bases and J by 5 bases; unmatched bases: 10. Germline V lookup: CDR1 ENHRY, CDR2 SYGVKD. CDR3 length equals 16 residues. The CDR3 protein is CAISETGGTRGETQYF. DNA of the CDR3: TGTGCCATCAGTGAGACGGGAGGGACTCGAGGGGAGACCCAGTACTTC.

The chain employs TRBV27 and TRBJ2-3; D is perhaps TRBD1 (6 bases). Germline assignment: CDR1 MNHEY and CDR2 SMNVEV (reference sequence). The CDR3 consists of 15 residues. The ends were cut back, 7 bases at V and 2 bases at J, with 16 bases in the middle. CDR3 DNA sequence: TGTGCCAGCATACATTCGACAGGAAACACAGATACGCAGTATTTT. It codes for CASIHSTGNTDTQYF.

This clonotype was recorded many times. The chain carries TRBV9 and TRBJ1-2, with D tentatively TRBD1 (5 bases). V lost 0 bases to trimming and J lost 8 bases, with 20 bases between them. Per germline, CDR1 SGDLS and CDR2 YYNGEE. The length of the CDR3 is 16 residues. The CDR3 region is CASSVAMEGRDGGYTF. The CDR3 DNA follows: TGTGCCAGCAGCGTAGCCATGGAGGGGAGGGATGGCGGCTACACCTTC.

Many counts were recorded for this clonotype. The genes are TRBV5-6 and TRBJ1-5, with TRBD1 as a possible D gene (6 bases). The CDR3 is 15 amino acids. Per the germline V gene, CDR1 is SGHDT and CDR2 is YYEEEE. V was pared by 4 bases and J by 3 bases, with 14 bases between. Here the CDR3 reads CASSIDRSPNQPQHF. The CDR3, as DNA: TGTGCCAGCAGCATAGACAGGTCTCCCAATCAGCCCCAGCATTTT.

This clonotype has a count of ten or more. This sequence joins TRBV2 and TRBJ2-2; D perhaps matches TRBD2 (5 bases). The CDR3 has 14 amino acids. V shed 4 bases and J shed 4 bases, with 10 bases lying between them. Per germline, CDR1 SNHLY and CDR2 FYNNEI. The CDR3 region is CASSGNGGTGELFF. CDR3 DNA sequence: TGTGCCAGCAGTGGTAATGGAGGCACCGGGGAGCTGTTTTTT.

This clonotype turned up a few times. The gene calls are TRBV20-1 and TRBJ2-3, with 14 bases lining up with TRBD2. The ends lost 6 bases at V and 3 bases at J; junction bases unmatched: 14. CDR3 length: 18 residues. Germline CDR1 DFQATT, CDR2 SNEGSKA (reference sequence). CDR3 protein: CSAPGTGTSGSLTDTQYF. In DNA, the CDR3 is TGCAGTGCCCCCGGGACCGGGACTAGCGGGAGTTTGACAGATACGCAGTATTTT.

This clonotype was observed a handful of times. The chain recombines TRBV7-2 with TRBJ2-2, with TRBD2 matching 7 bases. Germline V gene data show CDR1 as SGHTA and CDR2 as FQGNSA. V lost 0 bases to trimming and J lost 4 bases; unmatched junction nucleotides: 8. The CDR3 runs to 17 residues. This CDR3 is CASSLAGGRVSTGELFF. The DNA of the CDR3 is TGTGCCAGCAGCTTAGCTGGGGGGAGGGTGTCCACCGGGGAGCTGTTTTTT.